The entry that follows covers one TCR beta chain sequence. Its antigen remains undetermined. Base qualities were left out, and no much larger clone turns up one base away. V was cut back by 8 bases and J by 8 bases, leaving a gap of 15 bases between them. The CDR3, cysteine through phenylalanine, is 11 amino acids long. Only the CDR3 portion is preserved as DNA: 33 bases, with reading frame beginning at the first base. The germline V gene sets CDR1 to SQVTM and CDR2 to ANQGSEA. This sample is part of a study of Graves' ophthalmopathy and Graves' hyperthyroidism (dated by TCRdb to 2017 to 2018). Study-wide context: Peripheral blood samples were taken at the time of initial diagnosis, before any treatment was given. To tell Graves' ophthalmopathy apart from Graves' hyperthyroidism, and to predict which patients would progress to ophthalmopathy, the study relied on TCR beta repertoire signatures. In total, 135 blood samples were TCR-sequenced: approximately 40 ophthalmopathy, under 80 hyperthyroidism and some 17 hyperthyroidism-to-ophthalmopathy patients. To explore V-J signatures that distinguish ophthalmopathy from hyperthyroidism, a discovery set of 100 patients was enrolled, made up of 43 with ophthalmopathy and some 58 with stable hyperthyroidism. An independent validation cohort comprised roughly 20 hyperthyroidism patients and roughly 15 patients who later progressed from hyperthyroidism to ophthalmopathy. In roughly 6 hyperthyroidism patients, T-cell repertoires of thyroid tissue and blood were compared. Once sampling was done, hyperthyroidism patients were given methimazole at a starting dose of 30 mg daily, while ophthalmopathy patients were given high-dose intravenous methylprednisolone.

Ophthalmopathy patients were characterized by moderately to severely active disease, a Clinical Activity Score of at least 3, a NOSPECS grade of at least 4, and a disease duration under 3 months. Patients were excluded if they had other autoimmune diseases, uncontrolled infections, pregnancy or lactation. Clinical symptoms, serum thyroxine, TRAb, thyroid ultrasound and orbital computed tomography formed the basis of the diagnosis. Using Ficoll-Paque density gradient centrifugation, PBMCs were isolated from 8.5 to 10 ml of fresh peripheral blood. Total RNA was extracted using Trizol reagent, and RNA quality was checked on an Agilent 2100 Bioanalyzer. For repertoire sequencing, TCR beta CDR3 regions were amplified from RNA transcripts. HTBI primers and the Qiagen OneStep RT-PCR kit were used in a first-round RT-PCR, which was followed by a second-round multiplex PCR, size selection and purification. The libraries underwent paired-end sequencing with 100 bp reads on an Illumina HiSeq2000. Concerning the study's data processing: SOAPnuke was used to process the reads, removing any read that contained adapters or uncalled bases, had a mean Phred below 15, or lacked an exact match to the constant primer or identifier. COPE v1.2.5 was used to merge high-quality paired reads. Clonotypes were defined as unique nucleotide sequences and were aligned to IMGT TRB V, D and J references using MiTCR v1.1. Analysis was restricted to V-J combinations with a frequency above 0.0001, which covered about 99% of repertoires. For each V-J combination, a TCR clonal expansion and chaos score was defined as F50 clonal expansion divided by the chaos observed in the TCRdist matrix. Welch's t-statistics and random forest were used to reduce features to about 14 V-J combinations, which were fed into a naive Bayes classifier. The Morisita-Horn index was used to measure how similar the thyroid and blood repertoires were. Through fastp at Q25 and MiXCR, TCRdb rebuilt clones from the public reads, retaining in-frame beta chains. Each entry merges the rows of one CDR3 protein and shows their most common DNA and genes. TCRdb, not the original authors, processed these V and J calls. The sample profile shows around 600,000 distinct CDR3 sequences; 35% to 50% of them were found once. The top ten clonotypes cover over 2.5% of the sample.

The paper's findings and limits, for the study overall: The 13-signature model separated ophthalmopathy from stable hyperthyroidism with approximately 90% sensitivity and approximately 83% specificity in cross-validation, and 80%/75% in the test set. In validation, the model predicted ophthalmopathy progression with roughly 68% sensitivity and 72% to 80% specificity; about a dozen predicted patients were CT-confirmed with GO in a median of approximately six months. Most expanded thyroid clonotypes with frequency above 0.001 were also detected in blood, suggesting blood repertoires may reflect the thyroid immune response. Sample size was not statistically predetermined, and group allocation was not concealed from the investigators.

This sequence originates from an adult man with Graves' ophthalmopathy. The sequenced sample was peripheral blood. Recombination connected TRBV29-1 to TRBJ1-1; a tentative D call is TRBD1 (5 bases match). CDR3 reads: CSSQGTGEAFF. At the DNA level, the sequence is TGCAGCAGCCAAGGGACGGGAGAAGCTTTCTTT.